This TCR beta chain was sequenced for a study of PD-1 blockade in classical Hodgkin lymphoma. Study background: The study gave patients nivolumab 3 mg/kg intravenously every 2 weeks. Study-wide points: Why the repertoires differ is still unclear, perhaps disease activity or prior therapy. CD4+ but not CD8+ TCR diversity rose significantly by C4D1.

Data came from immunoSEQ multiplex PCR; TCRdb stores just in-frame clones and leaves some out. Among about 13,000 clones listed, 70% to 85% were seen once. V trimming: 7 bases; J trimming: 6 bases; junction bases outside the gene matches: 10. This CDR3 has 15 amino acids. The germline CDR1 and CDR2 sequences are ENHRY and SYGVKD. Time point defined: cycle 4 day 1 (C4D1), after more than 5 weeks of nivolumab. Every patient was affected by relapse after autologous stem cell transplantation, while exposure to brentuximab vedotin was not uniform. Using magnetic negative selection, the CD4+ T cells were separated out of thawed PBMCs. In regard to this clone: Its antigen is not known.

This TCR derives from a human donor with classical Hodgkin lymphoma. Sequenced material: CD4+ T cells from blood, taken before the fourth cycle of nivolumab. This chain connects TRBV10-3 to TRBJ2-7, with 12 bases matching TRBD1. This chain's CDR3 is CAINLRGTGGGEQYF. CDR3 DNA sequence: TGTGCCATCAATCTTAGGGGGACAGGGGGCGGCGAGCAGTACTTC.